This entry concerns a single TCR beta chain. It has no known antigen specificity. The germline gene is not matched at one end of the junction; a read error may be the cause. The library was generated by 5' RACE. The sequencer listed for this sample is Illumina HiSeq 2500. A second roughly 6 to 12 cycle PCR used a sample-barcoded 5' primer and a J-beta primer mix. A template-switch 5' adaptor carrying 12 random nucleotides introduced a unique molecular identifier onto each TCR beta cDNA molecule. At least 2.5 million CDR3-containing paired-end reads were obtained from each sample. The Mint cDNA synthesis kit, primed by a TRBC-specific oligonucleotide, was used to synthesize first-strand cDNA from all RNA. All cDNA was treated with uracil-DNA glycosylase and then went through a first 18-cycle PCR with the universal primers M1SS and BC2_uni_R. The authors' pipeline ran thus. For normalization, 1 million high-quality reads were randomly selected from each sample, with every read carrying a distinct molecular identifier. Reads sharing molecular identifiers were discarded rather than binned into consensus sequences. MiTCR, run with a Q25 quality threshold and the strictest error-elimination algorithm, handled CDR3 identification, clonotype clustering and error correction. A nonparametric unseen species model using Euler transformation provided a lower-bound estimate of total TCR beta diversity. The public reads were run again by TCRdb, first through fastp at Q25 and then through MiXCR, and only productive beta chains were kept. Duplicate CDR3 protein sequences are folded into a single record with the most common DNA and genes. The V and J calls were determined by TCRdb, not by the authors. Across this sample there are 1.4 million to 1.5 million distinct CDR3 sequences, with 35% to 45% seen only once. The top ten constitute approximately 7.9% of the sample.

The CDR3 has 14 amino acids, counting the end cysteine and phenylalanine. The read is trimmed to its CDR3 DNA, 42 bases read in frame from base 1. According to the germline V gene, CDR1 reads MDHEN and CDR2 reads SYDVKM. This entry belongs to a study of blood T cells in healthy people across ages (dated by TCRdb to the mid-2010s). General notes on the study: Template switching captured roughly one uniquely barcoded TCR beta cDNA molecule per two T cells in model experiments. The donors were split into four age groups: young (average 16 years), middle-aged (roughly 39), aged (around 67) and long-lived (82). To avoid experimental bias, donors of different ages were randomly spread across the sequencing lanes. Using deep sequencing normalized with unique cDNA molecular identifiers, the study measured how TCR beta repertoire diversity changes with age. Two additional independent replicas of 1 million unique cDNA reads from the same blood draw were analyzed for two donors (one aged 18 to 30 and one aged 80 or older). What the work shows at the level of the full study, not this receptor alone: A strong correlation was found between observed TCR beta diversity and the percentage of naive T cells measured by flow cytometry. Because profiling used bulk unsorted PBMCs, naive and antigen-experienced compartments could not be compared conclusively. Estimates of total diversity from one million sequenced T cells were regarded as lower bounds and underestimates. Compared with the aged group, the long-lived group had more naive CD4+ T cells, fewer expanded clones and increased TCR diversity, suggesting age selection. Observed TCR beta diversity per million T cells fell roughly linearly with age, and a significant reduction was already apparent by age roughly 40. Because donor CMV infection status was unknown, age-related changes in expanded clonotypes were potentially confounded.

The donors were 40 or so Caucasian individuals from Russia, aged roughly 6 to 90 years, who were systemically healthy. Each donor gave 8.5 to 10 milliliters of peripheral blood, collected into EDTA-treated Vacutainer tubes. Ficoll-Paque density-gradient centrifugation was used to isolate PBMCs, with at least 6.5 million per sample. Total RNA was extracted from PBMCs with Trizol reagent, with at least 6 micrograms obtained per sample. The percentages of naive CD45RAhigh/CD27high T cells were determined by flow cytometry on a PBMC aliquot from every donor. The receptor's source is a woman in her late teens or twenties in good health. The V and J genes are TRBV28 and TRBJ2-7; TRBD2 is a possible D gene, resting on 6 matching bases. Source material: blood. The nucleotide sequence reads as follows: TGTGCCAGCAGTATGGCGGGGAACTCCGACGAGCAGTACTTC. Its amino acids are CASSMAGNSDEQYF.